The entry that follows covers one T cell receptor beta chain sequence. The CDR3 is 13 residues long. The V gene's germline CDR1 is SGHRS and CDR2 YFSETQ. The V gene lost 0 bases and the J gene lost 7 bases, with 10 bases spanning the gap. Libraries were prepared by immunoSEQ multiplex PCR; TCRdb keeps only in-frame clonotypes and omits some of them. This table holds under 90,000 clones, about nine tenths found once. This sample stems from a study of T cell changes during pregnancy in multiple sclerosis. The chain is built from TRBV5-1 and TRBJ1-2, with D tentatively TRBD1 (5 bases). The sequence came from a female donor in good health, enrolled as a control in a pregnancy study. This material consisted of peripheral blood, taken after pregnancy. The CDR3 coding sequence is TGCGCCAGCAGCTTGGGGCAGGGAGGTGGCTACACCTTC. Its translation is CASSLGQGGGYTF.